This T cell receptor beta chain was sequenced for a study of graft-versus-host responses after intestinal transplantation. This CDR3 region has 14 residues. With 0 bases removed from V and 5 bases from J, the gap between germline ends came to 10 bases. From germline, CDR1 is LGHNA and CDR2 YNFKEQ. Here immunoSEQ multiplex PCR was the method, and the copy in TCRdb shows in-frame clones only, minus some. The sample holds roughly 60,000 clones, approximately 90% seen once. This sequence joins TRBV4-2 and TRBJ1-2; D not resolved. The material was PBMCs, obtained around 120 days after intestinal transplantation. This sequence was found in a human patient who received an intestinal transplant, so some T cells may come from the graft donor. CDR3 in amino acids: CASSQDRVGYGYTF. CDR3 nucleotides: TGTGCCAGCAGCCAAGATAGGGTAGGGTATGGCTACACCTTC.